This is a list of T cell receptor beta chains from one sample in a study of cytomegalovirus exposure and HLA in healthy donors. The repertoire was sequenced with immunoSEQ multiplex PCR; TCRdb's copy has only in-frame clones and lacks some. Among approximately 180,000 clones listed, about nine tenths were seen once. The specimen sequenced was PBMCs. The receptors were gathered from a man aged 18 to 30 in good health and CMV-seropositive. Each CDR3 is given with its conserved first and last residue. Fields, in order: D gene, J gene, V gene, clone size, CDR3 DNA, CDR3 protein. A D gene is named only where the DNA matches it firmly. Clone size, where shown, is once, few, many, or a class for clones that have expanded.

>NA|TRBJ2-1|TRBV27|NA
TGTGCCAGCAGTGTGACAGACTACAATGAGCAGTTCTTC
CASSVTDYNEQFF
>NA|TRBJ1-1|TRBV19|NA
TGTGCCAGTAGTGAGGCTCAGGGAGCTTTCTTT
CASSEAQGAFF
>TRBD1|TRBJ1-1|TRBV29-1|NA
TGCAGCGTTGAAACAGGGGGCTTCACTGAAGCTTTCTTT
CSVETGGFTEAFF
>NA|TRBJ2-7|TRBV10-1|once
TGCGCCAGCAGTGAGTCGACTCTGGGGGCGAGGAACATTTACGAGCAGTACTTC
CASSESTLGARNIYEQYF
>TRBD1|TRBJ2-7|TRBV28|NA
TGTGCCAGCAGCTCCGGGACAGCCTTCATAGGGGGTAACTACGAGCAGTACTTC
CASSSGTAFIGGNYEQYF
>NA|TRBJ2-2|TRBV5-1|NA
TGCGCCAGCAGCTTCCTGAACACCGGGGAGCTGTTTTTT
CASSFLNTGELFF
>NA|TRBJ2-1|TRBV5-1|NA
TGCGCCAGCAGCTTGGGGCAGGGGGGAAAGTACAATGAGCAGTTCTTC
CASSLGQGGKYNEQFF
>NA|TRBJ1-1|TRBV18|NA
TGTGCCAGCTCACCGCAGGGGACCACATCGAACACTGAAGCTTTCTTT
CASSPQGTTSNTEAFF
>TRBD2|TRBJ2-2|TRBV28|NA
TGTGCCAGCAGTTCTCCGGGGGGACGAATCACCGGGGAGCTGTTTTTT
CASSSPGGRITGELFF
>TRBD1|TRBJ2-1|TRBV7-9|NA
TGTGCCAGCAGCCTCACAACAGGGGGAAAGAGAATAGAGCAGTTCTTC
CASSLTTGGKRIEQFF
>NA|TRBJ2-1|TRBV19|NA
TGTGCCAGTAGACGAACCACGGGGAGCTCCTACAATGAGCAGTTCTTC
CASRRTTGSSYNEQFF
>TRBD1|TRBJ2-7|TRBV19|NA
TGTGCCAGCAGCGGGACAGGGGGTCCCTACGAGCAGTACTTC
CASSGTGGPYEQYF
>NA|TRBJ1-1|TRBV18|NA
TGTGCCAGCTCACCAGGTAGGGGCGACACTGAAGCTTTCTTT
CASSPGRGDTEAFF
>NA|TRBJ1-1|TRBV6-1|once
TGTGCCGGTAGAGACACAGGGACTGAAGCTTTCTTT
CAGRDTGTEAFF
>NA|TRBJ1-1|TRBV6-5|NA
TGTGCCAGCAGTTACTCGGCCAATATGCCCACTGAAGCTTTCTTT
CASSYSANMPTEAFF
>TRBD1|TRBJ1-1|TRBV10-2|NA
TGCGCCAGCAGCGTTACAGGGGGCCCCTTCGCTGAAGCTTTCTTT
CASSVTGGPFAEAFF
>NA|TRBJ1-1|TRBV6-5|NA
TGTGCCAGCAGCTACGTAAGGACAGTCAACACTGAAGCTTTCTTT
CASSYVRTVNTEAFF
>TRBD2|TRBJ2-3|TRBV28|NA
TGTGCCAGCAGTCCCCCAACTAGCGGGATCCGTAAGTTAAACACAGATACGCAGTATTTT
CASSPPTSGIRKLNTDTQYF
>NA|TRBJ2-7|TRBV5-6|once
TGTGCCAGCAGCAGCGGCGGATACGAGCAGTACTTC
CASSSGGYEQYF
>NA|TRBJ2-7|TRBV16|NA
TGTGCCAGCAGCGCGGGCCTGTTTTACGAGCAGTACTTC
CASSAGLFYEQYF
>TRBD1|TRBJ1-1|TRBV18|NA
TGTGCCAGCTCACCTGACAGGGGGCGCGGCACTGAAGCTTTCTTT
CASSPDRGRGTEAFF
>NA|TRBJ2-5|TRBV4-3|NA
TGCGCCAGCAGCCGAGGGGGGACCCAGTACTTC
CASSRGGTQYF
>NA|TRBJ2-3|TRBV6-5|NA
TGTGCCAGCAGCCCAGGCACAGATACGCAGTATTTT
CASSPGTDTQYF
>TRBD1|TRBJ1-5|TRBV10-3|NA
TGTGCCTCCAGAGGGGGGACAGGGGGCGGGAATCAGCCCCAGCATTTT
CASRGGTGGGNQPQHF
>NA|TRBJ1-2|TRBV28|NA
TGTGCCAGCAGTTCACCCGGAGAAGGGGCATATGGCTACACCTTC
CASSSPGEGAYGYTF
>TRBD1|TRBJ2-5|TRBV4-2|NA
TGTGCCAGCAGCCACTCCGACAGGGGAGGTGAAGAGACCCAGTACTTC
CASSHSDRGGEETQYF